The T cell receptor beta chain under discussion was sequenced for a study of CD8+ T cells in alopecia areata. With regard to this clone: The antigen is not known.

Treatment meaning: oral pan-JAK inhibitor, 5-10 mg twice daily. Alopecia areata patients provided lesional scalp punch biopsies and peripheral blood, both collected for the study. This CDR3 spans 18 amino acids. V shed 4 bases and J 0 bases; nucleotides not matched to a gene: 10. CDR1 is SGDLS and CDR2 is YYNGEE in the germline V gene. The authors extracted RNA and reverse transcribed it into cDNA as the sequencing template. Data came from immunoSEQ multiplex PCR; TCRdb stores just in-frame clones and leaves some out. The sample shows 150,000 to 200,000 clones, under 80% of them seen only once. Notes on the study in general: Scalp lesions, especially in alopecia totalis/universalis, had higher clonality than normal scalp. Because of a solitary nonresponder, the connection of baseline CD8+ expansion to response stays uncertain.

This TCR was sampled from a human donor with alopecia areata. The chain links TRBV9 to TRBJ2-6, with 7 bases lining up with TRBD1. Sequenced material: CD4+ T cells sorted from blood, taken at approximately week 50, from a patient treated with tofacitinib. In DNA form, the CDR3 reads TGTGCCAGCAGCTCCCCCGGGACAGCTCACTCTGGGGCCAACGTCCTGACTTTC. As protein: CASSSPGTAHSGANVLTF.